This T cell receptor beta chain was sequenced in a study of blood T cell repertoires in COVID-19. Study information: Acute and convalescent COVID-19 samples came from the United States, Italy and Spain.

The protocol was immunoSEQ multiplex PCR, while the TCRdb copy is restricted to in-frame clones and leaves out a portion. This table has hundreds of thousands of clones, approximately 88% appearing once. Between the trimmed V and J ends, which lost 6 bases and 4 bases, there was a span of 21 bases. This CDR3 region has 16 residues. Per germline, CDR1 SNHLY and CDR2 FYNNEI. The participants were between about 18 and 95 years old and came from some 25 US areas. Symptom resolution, clearance, or two negative PCRs marked the recovered donors of Cohort 3. The sequence came from a woman under 30 who had recovered from COVID-19. The gene calls are TRBV2 and TRBJ1-2; D perhaps matches TRBD1 (6 bases). Source material: PBMCs or T cells enriched from blood (not recorded which). DNA for the CDR3: TGTGCCAGCAGGTCGCGGGAGGGGGTCCCTCTCTATGGCTACACCTTC. Translating it yields CASRSREGVPLYGYTF.